This T cell receptor (beta chain) came from a study of shared clonotypes between healthy human individuals. The CDR3 has 14 residues. Germline CDR1 reads MGHDK; CDR2 reads SYGVNS. The J segment lost 5 bases and the V segment lost 8 bases, leaving 9 bases of the junction unmatched. TCRdb's table, derived via immunoSEQ multiplex PCR, lists solely in-frame clones and lacks some. The sample carries over a million clones, more than 95% recorded once. This TCR was recovered from a man aged 25-45 years in good health. The specimen was naive CD4+ T cells sorted from blood. Subset of the sample: CD45RA+ positively selected. The chain joins TRBV25-1 to TRBJ1-5; 7 bases line up with TRBD1. CDR3 region: CASGIGQVYQPQHF. As DNA, the CDR3 is TGTGCCAGCGGTATCGGACAGGTTTATCAGCCCCAGCATTTT.